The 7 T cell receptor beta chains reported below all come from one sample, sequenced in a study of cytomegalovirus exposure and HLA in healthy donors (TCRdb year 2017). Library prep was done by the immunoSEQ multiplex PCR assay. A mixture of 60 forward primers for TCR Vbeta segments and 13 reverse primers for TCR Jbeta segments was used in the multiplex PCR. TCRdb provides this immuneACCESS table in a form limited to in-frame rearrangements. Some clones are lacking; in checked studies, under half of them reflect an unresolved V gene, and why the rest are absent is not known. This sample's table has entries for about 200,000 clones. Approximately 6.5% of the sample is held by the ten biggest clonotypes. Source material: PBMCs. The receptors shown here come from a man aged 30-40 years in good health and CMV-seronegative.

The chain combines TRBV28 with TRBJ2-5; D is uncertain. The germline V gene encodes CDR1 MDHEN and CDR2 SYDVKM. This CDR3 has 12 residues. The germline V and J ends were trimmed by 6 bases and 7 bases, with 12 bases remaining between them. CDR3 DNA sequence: TGTGCCAGCAGCATCCCCGAGAGGACCCAGTACTTC. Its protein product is CASSIPERTQYF.

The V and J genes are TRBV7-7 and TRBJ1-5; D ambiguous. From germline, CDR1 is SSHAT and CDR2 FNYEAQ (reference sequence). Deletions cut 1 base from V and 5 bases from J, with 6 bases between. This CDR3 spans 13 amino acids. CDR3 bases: TGTGCCAGCAGCTTAGACAGAGATCAGCCCCAGCATTTT. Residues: CASSLDRDQPQHF.

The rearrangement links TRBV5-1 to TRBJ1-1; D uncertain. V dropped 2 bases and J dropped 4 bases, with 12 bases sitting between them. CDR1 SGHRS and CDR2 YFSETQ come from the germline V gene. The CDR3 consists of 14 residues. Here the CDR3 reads CASSLREGSTEAFF. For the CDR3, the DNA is TGCGCCAGCAGCTTAAGGGAAGGGAGCACTGAAGCTTTCTTT.

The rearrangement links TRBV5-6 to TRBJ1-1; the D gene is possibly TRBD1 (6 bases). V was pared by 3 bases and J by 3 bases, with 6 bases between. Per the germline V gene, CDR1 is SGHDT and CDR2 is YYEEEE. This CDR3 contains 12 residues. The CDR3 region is CASSWTDTEAFF. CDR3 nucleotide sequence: TGTGCCAGCAGCTGGACAGACACTGAAGCTTTCTTT.

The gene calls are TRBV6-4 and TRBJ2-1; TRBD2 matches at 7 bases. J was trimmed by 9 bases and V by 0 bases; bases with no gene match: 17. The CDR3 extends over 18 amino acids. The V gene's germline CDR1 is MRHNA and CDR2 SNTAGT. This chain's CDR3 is CASSDSIMGGTIGGEQFF. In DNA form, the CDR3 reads TGTGCCAGCAGTGACTCTATAATGGGGGGGACGATCGGCGGTGAGCAGTTCTTC.

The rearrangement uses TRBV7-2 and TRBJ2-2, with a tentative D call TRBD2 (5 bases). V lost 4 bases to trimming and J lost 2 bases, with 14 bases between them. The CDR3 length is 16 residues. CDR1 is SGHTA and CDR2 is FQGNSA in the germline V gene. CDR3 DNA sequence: TGTGCCAGCAGCTGGTTCTCCGGAGGCAACACCGGGGAGCTGTTTTTT. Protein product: CASSWFSGGNTGELFF.

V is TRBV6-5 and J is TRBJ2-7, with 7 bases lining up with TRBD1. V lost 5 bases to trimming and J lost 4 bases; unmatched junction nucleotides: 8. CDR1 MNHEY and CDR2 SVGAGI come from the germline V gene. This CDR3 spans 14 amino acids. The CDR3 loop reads CASSGTAFSYEQYF. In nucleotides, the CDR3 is TGTGCCAGCAGTGGGACAGCGTTTTCTTACGAGCAGTACTTC.